Below, 20 T cell receptor beta chains from the same sample are listed, as sequenced in a study of cytomegalovirus exposure and HLA in healthy donors. The PCR employed 60 Vbeta primers together with 13 Jbeta primers. Only in-frame clones appear in the TCRdb table, and some are missing; sequencing was by immunoSEQ multiplex PCR. This sample has about 130,000 clones, with approximately 10% found just once. The specimen sequenced was PBMCs. The receptor source for this set is a middle-aged woman in good health and CMV-seropositive.

This clone was counted once. The V call is TRBV6-6, the J call TRBJ1-2, with D perhaps matching TRBD1 (5 bases). The germline gives CDR1 MNHNY, CDR2 SVGAGI (reference sequence). This CDR3 has 13 residues. The V end lost 2 bases, the J end lost 8 bases, and 12 bases lay between the germline ends. The CDR3 reads CASSYEGVSGYTF. For the CDR3, the DNA is TGTGCCAGCAGTTACGAAGGGGTGAGCGGCTACACCTTC.

This chain uses TRBV10-3 with TRBJ2-1; possible D gene TRBD1, 5 bases. Germline V gene data show CDR1 as ENHRY and CDR2 as SYGVKD. The V and J ends lost 2 bases and 8 bases respectively, with 10 bases between them. The CDR3 length is 13 residues. The CDR3 coding sequence is TGTGCCATCAGTGAGAACGGCAGGGATGAGCAGTTCTTC. Translating it yields CAISENGRDEQFF.

This clone was counted only a few times. The chain carries TRBV25-1 and TRBJ1-1; TRBD1 might be the D (5 bases). V was cut by 4 bases and J by 6 bases, with 15 bases left in between. The CDR3 length is 14 residues. Germline V gene sequence: CDR1 MGHDK, CDR2 SYGVNS. CDR3 protein: CASSVSGFRAEAFF. The CDR3 region has the DNA TGTGCCAGCAGTGTCTCAGGGTTTAGGGCTGAAGCTTTCTTT.

Details on this clone: An end of the junction differs from the germline gene, which may be a read error. V usage is TRBV27 and J usage is TRBJ2-1; 9 bases map to TRBD1. CDR1 MNHEY and CDR2 SMNVEV come from the germline V gene (reference sequence). The CDR3 is made up of 15 amino acids. The CDR3 DNA is TGTGCCCGCAGCCCCGGGACAGGGCCCCTGGATGAGCAGTTCTTC. Amino acid sequence: CARSPGTGPLDEQFF.

This chain uses TRBV5-4 with TRBJ2-5; D gene ambiguous. The CDR3 consists of 14 residues. CDR1 is SGHNT and CDR2 is YYREEE in the germline V gene (reference sequence). The V and J ends lost 5 bases and 5 bases respectively, with 16 bases between them. The CDR3 is CASSLPAIQETQYF. Here the CDR3 DNA reads TGTGCCAGCAGTCTACCGGCGATACAGGAGACCCAGTACTTC.

This clone was counted a few times. The genes are TRBV18 and TRBJ1-5; D ambiguous. Trimming pared 5 bases from V and 0 bases from J, leaving 5 bases between. The CDR3 has 13 amino acids. CDR1 is KGHSH and CDR2 is LQKENI in the germline V gene. The CDR3 sequence is CASSVYSNQPQHF. The CDR3 nucleotides read TGTGCCAGCTCAGTTTATAGCAATCAGCCCCAGCATTTT.

The rearrangement joins TRBV6-4 to TRBJ2-3, with 8 bases fitting TRBD2. Unmatched junction bases numbered 9, after V lost 5 bases and J lost 2 bases. The CDR3 totals 16 residues. Germline V gene lookup returns CDR1 MRHNA and CDR2 SNTAGT. DNA of the CDR3: TGTGCCAGCAGTACCTTAGCCGGGGGGGCCACAGATACGCAGTATTTT. Its protein is CASSTLAGGATDTQYF.

The chain links TRBV11-2 to TRBJ1-1; possibly TRBD1 for D (6 bases). Per the germline V gene, CDR1 is SGHAT and CDR2 is FQNNGV. CDR3 length: 13 amino acids. Between the trimmed V and J ends, which lost 1 base and 5 bases, there was a span of 8 bases. CDR3 sequence: CASSLGQGTEAFF. The CDR3 DNA reads TGTGCCAGCAGCTTAGGGCAGGGGACTGAAGCTTTCTTT.

This clone was counted a few times. The chain links TRBV2 to TRBJ1-5; D not certain. CDR1 SNHLY and CDR2 FYNNEI come from the germline V gene. This CDR3 has 13 amino acids. Trimming shortened V by 3 bases and J by 5 bases, and 8 bases separated the two germline ends. Here the CDR3 reads CASSEFEDQPQHF. The DNA of the CDR3 is TGTGCCAGCAGTGAGTTCGAGGATCAGCCCCAGCATTTT.

This clone was seen a handful of times. The gene calls are TRBV2 and TRBJ2-7; the match to TRBD1 covers 8 bases. Germline trimming cut 7 bases from V and 6 bases from J; bases unmatched to any gene: 5. The CDR3 is 12 amino acids. CDR1 and CDR2 from the germline V gene are SNHLY and FYNNEI. The CDR3 protein is CASTGQGGEQYF. The CDR3 coding sequence is TGTGCCAGCACCGGACAGGGTGGCGAGCAGTACTTC. The variable domain in full, completed from reference TRBV2 and TRBJ2-7, reads EPEVTQTPSHQVTQMGQEVILRCVPISNHLYFYWYRQILGQKVEFLVSFYNNEISEKSEIFDDQFSVERPDGSNFTLKIRSTKLEDSAMYFCASTGQGGEQYFGPGTRLTVT.

This clone was counted between two and nine times. The CDR3 region is CASSRDSLSYEQYF. DNA of the CDR3: TGTGCCAGCTCCAGGGACAGCCTCTCCTACGAGCAGTACTTC. The gene calls are TRBV25-1 and TRBJ2-7; 7 bases align to TRBD1. The V gene end was trimmed by 8 bases and the J gene end by 0 bases; junction bases not matched to a gene: 7. Germline V lookup: CDR1 MGHDK, CDR2 SYGVNS. The length of the CDR3 is 14 residues.

The chain combines TRBV5-1 with TRBJ2-6, with a possible D match to TRBD1 (6 bases). The V end lost 4 bases, the J end lost 0 bases, and 11 bases lay between the germline ends. The CDR3 length is 16 residues. Germline lookup yields CDR1 SGHRS and CDR2 YFSETQ. This chain's CDR3 is CASSGGQSSGANVLTF. As DNA, the CDR3 is TGCGCCAGCAGCGGAGGACAGAGCTCTGGGGCCAACGTCCTGACTTTC.

The chain carries TRBV2 and TRBJ2-5; 10 nucleotides agree with TRBD2. This CDR3 region has 14 residues. Germline V gives CDR1 SNHLY, CDR2 FYNNEI. With V trimmed by 6 bases and J by 5 bases, 6 bases remained unmatched. CDR3 nucleotides: TGTGCCAGCAGCGGGCTAGCGGGGGTCGAGACCCAGTACTTC. It yields the protein CASSGLAGVETQYF. The entire variable domain, with the rest obtained from reference TRBV2 and TRBJ2-5, is as follows: EPEVTQTPSHQVTQMGQEVILRCVPISNHLYFYWYRQILGQKVEFLVSFYNNEISEKSEIFDDQFSVERPDGSNFTLKIRSTKLEDSAMYFCASSGLAGVETQYFGPGTRLLVL.

This clone was counted only a few times. The chain has TRBV5-1 and TRBJ2-3; D perhaps matches TRBD2 (6 bases). The CDR3 totals 14 residues. The germline gives CDR1 SGHRS, CDR2 YFSETQ. The V and J ends lost 3 bases and 4 bases respectively, with 12 bases between them. The CDR3 DNA reads TGCGCCAGCAGCTCTGGAGGGAATGCAGATACGCAGTATTTT. Protein sequence: CASSSGGNADTQYF.

This clone has just a few counts. The V and J genes are TRBV10-3 and TRBJ2-7; 7 positions match TRBD1. The CDR3 is made up of 16 amino acids. The V and J ends lost 4 bases and 3 bases, in that order; junction bases with no gene match: 12. CDR1 ENHRY and CDR2 SYGVKD come from the germline V gene. The CDR3 loop reads CAISGYPGQAFYEQYF. The DNA of the CDR3 is TGTGCCATCAGTGGTTATCCCGGACAGGCTTTCTACGAGCAGTACTTC.

A few counts support this clone. J is TRBJ2-1 and V is TRBV29-1, with D perhaps TRBD1 (8 bases). V lost 6 bases to trimming and J lost 2 bases, with 20 bases between them. The CDR3 has 16 amino acids. From germline, CDR1 is SQVTM and CDR2 ANQGSEA. CDR3 nucleotides: TGCAGCGTCGCCGCAGGGGGCCGGGGGGCCTACAATGAGCAGTTCTTC. It yields the protein CSVAAGGRGAYNEQFF.

This clone was counted between two and nine times. The genes are TRBV7-2 and TRBJ2-7; TRBD1 might be the D (6 bases). With 7 bases removed from V and 2 bases from J, the gap between germline ends came to 18 bases. Germline values: CDR1 SGHTA, CDR2 FQGNSA. The CDR3 is 15 residues long. Here the CDR3 reads CASTRYVGGAYEQYF. Written as DNA, the CDR3 is TGTGCCAGCACCCGTTATGTTGGGGGCGCCTACGAGCAGTACTTC.

The chain's CDR3 is CSVDPGGTGELFF. The CDR3 nucleotides read TGCAGCGTTGACCCCGGGGGCACCGGGGAGCTGTTTTTT. The chain recombines TRBV29-1 with TRBJ2-2; D may be TRBD2 (6 bases). V dropped 3 bases and J dropped 4 bases, with 9 bases sitting between them. The CDR3 loop spans 13 amino acids. The germline V gene has CDR1 SQVTM and CDR2 ANQGSEA.

The CDR3 DNA is TGTGCCAGTAGTATAGGGGGAGGTACCGGGGAGCTGTTTTTT. Its translation is CASSIGGGTGELFF. The chain links TRBV19 to TRBJ2-2, with a possible D match to TRBD2 (6 bases). Germline assignment: CDR1 LNHDA and CDR2 SQIVND (reference sequence). The CDR3 runs 14 residues. Between the trimmed V and J ends, which lost 1 base and 5 bases, there was a span of 8 bases.

The chain couples TRBV4-1 to TRBJ2-3; TRBD2 matches 12 bases. The germline V gene encodes CDR1 MGHRA and CDR2 YSYEKL. The V gene end was trimmed by 5 bases and the J gene end by 0 bases; junction bases not matched to a gene: 3. The CDR3 consists of 16 residues. The CDR3 nucleotides read TGCGCCAGCAGCACTAGCGGGGGGTCTAGCACAGATACGCAGTATTTT. This translates into CASSTSGGSSTDTQYF.